The clone carrying this TCR beta chain came up a few times. The data were taken from a study of human T cells and chemical hapten exposure. Unique molecular identifiers were affixed to discrete cDNA molecules within the library. Each CDR3 protein gets one entry after TCRdb re-called the RACE reads with MiXCR. Of 100,000 to 150,000 distinct CDR3 sequences listed, approximately 10% were seen once; the top ten hold 1.5% to 2%. The time point here: healthy volunteer bleed at 2 weeks. Total RNA was extracted from unfractionated whole blood. The sequenced sample was whole blood. This TCR derives from a male donor in good health. Some clones in this sample may be carry-over from other donors' samples.

Here the CDR3 reads CASSMTNSYEQYF. CDR3 in DNA: TGTGCCAGTAGTATGACGAACTCCTACGAGCAGTACTTC. The chain uses TRBV19 and TRBJ2-7, with D unresolved. V was pared by 3 bases and J by 0 bases, with 6 bases between. The CDR3 sequence is 13 residues long. Germline CDR1 LNHDA, CDR2 SQIVND (reference sequence).